This T cell receptor (beta chain) emerged from a study of cytomegalovirus exposure and HLA in healthy donors. Study-level results: The study listed 164 cytomegalovirus-associated TCR beta chains.

Of note for this clone: Its antigen is as yet unknown.

Primers: 60 Vbeta forward and 13 Jbeta reverse. TCRdb's table, derived via immunoSEQ multiplex PCR, lists solely in-frame clones and lacks some. The sample lists fewer than 200,000 clones; around 81% were seen once. The sequenced sample consisted of PBMCs. This TCR was sampled from a woman between 18 and 30 years old in good health and CMV-seropositive.

CDR3 in amino acids: CASSKGVRGLYGYTF. CDR3 DNA sequence: TGTGCCAGCAGCAAAGGAGTCAGGGGCCTTTATGGCTACACCTTC. The V gene is TRBV21-1, the J gene TRBJ1-2; the DNA was not compared with TRBD1, the D call given in the table. TRBV21-1 is deemed a pseudogene. The CDR3 contains 15 residues.